This entry is about one T cell receptor (beta chain). Antigen unknown. PCR amplification relied on 60 Vbeta primers (plus 13 Jbeta primers). Libraries were prepared by immunoSEQ multiplex PCR; TCRdb keeps only in-frame clonotypes and omits some of them. Here the sample spans over 130,000 clones, approximately 85% being singletons. This CDR3 is built from 12 residues. V was clipped by 2 bases and J by 8 bases, with 10 bases between them. The V gene's germline CDR1 is SGHVS and CDR2 FNYEAQ. This record belongs to a study of cytomegalovirus exposure and HLA in healthy donors. General study results and limits: An analysis was carried out at a later point. It showed that HLA-associated TCR beta chains were more clonally expanded than equally common non-associated chains. Within the data, a cluster of highly shared sequence variants was likely a sequencing artifact.

The sample consisted of PBMCs. V gene TRBV7-6 combines with J gene TRBJ2-7; D possibly corresponds to TRBD1 (5 bases). This clonotype was sampled from a man between 50 and 59 years old in good health and CMV-seropositive. CDR3: CASSLNQGKQYF. The CDR3 DNA sequence: TGTGCCAGCAGCTTAAATCAGGGAAAGCAGTACTTC. Full variable domain (missing parts from reference TRBV7-6 and TRBJ2-7): GAGVSQSPRYKVTKRGQDVALRCDPISGHVSLYWYRQALGQGPEFLTYFNYEAQQDKSGLPNDRFSAERPEGSISTLTIQRTEQRDSAMYRCASSLNQGKQYFGPGTRLTVT.